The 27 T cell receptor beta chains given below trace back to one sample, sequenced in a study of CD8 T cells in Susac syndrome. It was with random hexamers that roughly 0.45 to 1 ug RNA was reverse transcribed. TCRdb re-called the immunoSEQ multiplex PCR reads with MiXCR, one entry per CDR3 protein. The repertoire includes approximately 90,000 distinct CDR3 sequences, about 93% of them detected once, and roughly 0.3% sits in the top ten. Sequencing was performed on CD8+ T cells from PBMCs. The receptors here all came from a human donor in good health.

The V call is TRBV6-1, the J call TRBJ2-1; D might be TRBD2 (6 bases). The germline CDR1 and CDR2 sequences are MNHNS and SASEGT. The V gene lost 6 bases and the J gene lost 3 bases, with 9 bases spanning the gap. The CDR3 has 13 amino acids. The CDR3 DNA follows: TGTGCCAGCAGCCCGACTAGCTACAATGAGCAGTTCTTC. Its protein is CASSPTSYNEQFF.

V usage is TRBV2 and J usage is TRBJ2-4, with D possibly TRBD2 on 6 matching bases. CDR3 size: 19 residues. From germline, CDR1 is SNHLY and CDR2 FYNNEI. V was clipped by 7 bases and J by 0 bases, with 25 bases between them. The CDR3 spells CASNPEGTPDLLAKNIQYF. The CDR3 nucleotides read TGTGCCAGCAATCCGGAGGGCACCCCAGACCTACTAGCCAAAAACATTCAGTACTTC. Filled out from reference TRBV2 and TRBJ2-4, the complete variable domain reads EPEVTQTPSHQVTQMGQEVILRCVPISNHLYFYWYRQILGQKVEFLVSFYNNEISEKSEIFDDQFSVERPDGSNFTLKIRSTKLEDSAMYFCASNPEGTPDLLAKNIQYFGAGTRLSVL.

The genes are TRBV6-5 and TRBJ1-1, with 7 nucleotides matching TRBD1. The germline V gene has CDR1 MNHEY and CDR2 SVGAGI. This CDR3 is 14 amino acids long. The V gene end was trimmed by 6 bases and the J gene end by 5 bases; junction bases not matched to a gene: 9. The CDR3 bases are TGTGCCAGCAGGTACAGGGGTAGTAAGACTGAAGCTTTCTTT. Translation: CASRYRGSKTEAFF.

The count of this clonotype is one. DNA of the CDR3: TGTGCCAGCGGGGGGGACACCATATATTTT. As protein: CASGGDTIYF. The chain combines TRBV9 with TRBJ1-3; perhaps TRBD1 as D (5 bases). Germline CDR1 is SGDLS and CDR2 is YYNGEE. V was clipped by 7 bases and J by 8 bases, with 7 bases between them. CDR3 length equals 10 residues.

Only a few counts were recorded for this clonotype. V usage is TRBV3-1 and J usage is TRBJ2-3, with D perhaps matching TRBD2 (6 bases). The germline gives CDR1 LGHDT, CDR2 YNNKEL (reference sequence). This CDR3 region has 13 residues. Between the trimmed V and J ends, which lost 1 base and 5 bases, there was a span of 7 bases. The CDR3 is CASSQGAGDTQYF. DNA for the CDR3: TGTGCCAGCAGCCAAGGAGCGGGAGATACGCAGTATTTT.

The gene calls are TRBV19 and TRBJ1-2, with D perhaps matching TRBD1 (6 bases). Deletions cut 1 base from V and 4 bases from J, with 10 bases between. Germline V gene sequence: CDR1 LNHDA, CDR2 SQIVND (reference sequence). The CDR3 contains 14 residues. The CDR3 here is CASSIGGAAYGYTF. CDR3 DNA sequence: TGTGCCAGTAGTATAGGGGGGGCCGCCTATGGCTACACCTTC.

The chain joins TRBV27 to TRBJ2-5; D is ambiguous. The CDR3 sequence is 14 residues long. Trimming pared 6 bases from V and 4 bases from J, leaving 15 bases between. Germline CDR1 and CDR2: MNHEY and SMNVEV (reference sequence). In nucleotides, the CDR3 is TGTGCCAGCAGCTTCCTCGGGCCGGGAGAGACCCAGTACTTC. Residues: CASSFLGPGETQYF.

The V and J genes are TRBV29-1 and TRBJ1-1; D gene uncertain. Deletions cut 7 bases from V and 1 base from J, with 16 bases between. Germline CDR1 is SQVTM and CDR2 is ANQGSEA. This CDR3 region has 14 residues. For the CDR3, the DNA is TGCAGCGCCTACCTAACAGTGTCGAACACTGAAGCTTTCTTT. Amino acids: CSAYLTVSNTEAFF.

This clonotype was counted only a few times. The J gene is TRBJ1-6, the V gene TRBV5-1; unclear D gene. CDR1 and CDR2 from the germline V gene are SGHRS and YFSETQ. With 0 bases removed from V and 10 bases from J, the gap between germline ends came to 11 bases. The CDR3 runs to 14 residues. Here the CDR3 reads CASSLAGMESPLHF. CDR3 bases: TGCGCCAGCAGCTTGGCTGGGATGGAATCACCCCTCCACTTT.

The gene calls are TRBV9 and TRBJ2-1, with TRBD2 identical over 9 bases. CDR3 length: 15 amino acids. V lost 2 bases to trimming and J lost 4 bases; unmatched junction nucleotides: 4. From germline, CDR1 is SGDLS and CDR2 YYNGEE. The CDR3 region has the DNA TGTGCCAGCAGCGTCGGCGGGGGGGCTTACAATGAGCAGTTCTTC. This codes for CASSVGGGAYNEQFF.

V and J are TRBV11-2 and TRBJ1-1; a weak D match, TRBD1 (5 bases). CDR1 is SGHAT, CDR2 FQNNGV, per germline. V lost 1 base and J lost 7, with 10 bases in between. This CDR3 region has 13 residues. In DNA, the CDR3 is TGTGCCAGCAGCTTAGTGGTAGGGGTTGAAGCTTTCTTT. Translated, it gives CASSLVVGVEAFF. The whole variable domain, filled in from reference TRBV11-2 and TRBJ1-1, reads EAGVAQSPRYKIIEKRQSVAFWCNPISGHATLYWYQQILGQGPKLLIQFQNNGVVDDSQLPKDRFSAERLKGVDSTLKIQPAKLEDSAVYLCASSLVVGVEAFFGQGTRLTVV.

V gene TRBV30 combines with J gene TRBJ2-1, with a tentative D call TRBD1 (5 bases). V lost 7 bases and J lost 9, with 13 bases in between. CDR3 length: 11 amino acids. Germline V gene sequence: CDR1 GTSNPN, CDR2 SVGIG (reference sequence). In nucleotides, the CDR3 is TGTGCCTCCCGACAGCGTGGTGAGCAGTTCTTC. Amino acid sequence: CASRQRGEQFF.

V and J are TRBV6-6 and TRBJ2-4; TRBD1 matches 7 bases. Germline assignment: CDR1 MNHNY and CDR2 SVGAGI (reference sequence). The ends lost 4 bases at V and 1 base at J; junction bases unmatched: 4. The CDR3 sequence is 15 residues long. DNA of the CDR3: TGTGCCAGCAGTTCCTTGACAGGGGCCAAAAACATTCAGTACTTC. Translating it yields CASSSLTGAKNIQYF.

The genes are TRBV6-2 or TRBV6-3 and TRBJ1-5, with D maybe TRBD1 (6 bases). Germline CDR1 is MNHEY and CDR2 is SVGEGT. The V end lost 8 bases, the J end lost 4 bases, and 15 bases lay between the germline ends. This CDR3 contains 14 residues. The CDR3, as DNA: TGTGCCAGCGAATTAGGGAGGGGGAATCAGCCCCAGCATTTT. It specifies CASELGRGNQPQHF.

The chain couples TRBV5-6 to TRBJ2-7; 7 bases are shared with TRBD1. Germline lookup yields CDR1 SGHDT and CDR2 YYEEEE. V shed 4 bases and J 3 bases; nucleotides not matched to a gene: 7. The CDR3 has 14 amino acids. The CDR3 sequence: CASSPGQSLYEQYF. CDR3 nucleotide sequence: TGTGCCAGCAGCCCGGGACAGAGCCTCTACGAGCAGTACTTC.

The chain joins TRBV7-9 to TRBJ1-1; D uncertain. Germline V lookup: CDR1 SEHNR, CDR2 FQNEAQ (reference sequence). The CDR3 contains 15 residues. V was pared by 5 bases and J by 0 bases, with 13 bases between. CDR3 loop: CASSGAETVNTEAFF. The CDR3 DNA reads TGTGCCAGCAGCGGAGCCGAGACCGTGAACACTGAAGCTTTCTTT.

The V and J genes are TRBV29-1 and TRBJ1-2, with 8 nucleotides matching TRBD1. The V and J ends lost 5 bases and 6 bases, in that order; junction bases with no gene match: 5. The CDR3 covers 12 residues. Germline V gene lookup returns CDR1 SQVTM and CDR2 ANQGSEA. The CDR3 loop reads CSVTGQGDGYTF. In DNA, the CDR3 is TGCAGCGTTACTGGACAGGGCGATGGCTACACCTTC. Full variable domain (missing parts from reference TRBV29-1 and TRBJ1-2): SAVISQKPSRDICQRGTSLTIQCQVDSQVTMMFWYRQQPGQSLTLIATANQGSEATYESGFVIDKFPISRPNLTFSTLTVSNMSPEDSSIYLCSVTGQGDGYTFGSGTRLTVV.

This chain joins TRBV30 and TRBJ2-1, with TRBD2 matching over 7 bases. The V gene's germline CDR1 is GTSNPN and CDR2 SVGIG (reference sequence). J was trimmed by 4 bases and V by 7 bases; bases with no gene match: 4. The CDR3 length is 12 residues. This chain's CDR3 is CALMGGYNEQFF. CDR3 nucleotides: TGTGCCTTGATGGGGGGGTACAATGAGCAGTTCTTC.

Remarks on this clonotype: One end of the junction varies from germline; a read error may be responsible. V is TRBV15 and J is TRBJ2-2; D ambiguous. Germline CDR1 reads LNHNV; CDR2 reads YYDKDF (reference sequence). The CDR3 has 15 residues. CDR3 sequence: CATSGDTTWTGELFF. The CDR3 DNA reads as TGTGCCACCAGCGGAGACACAACTTGGACCGGGGAGCTGTTTTTT.

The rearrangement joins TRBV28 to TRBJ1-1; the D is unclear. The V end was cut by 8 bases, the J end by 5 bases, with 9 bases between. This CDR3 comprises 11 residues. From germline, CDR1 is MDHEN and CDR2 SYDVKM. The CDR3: CASSVGTEAFF. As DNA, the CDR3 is TGTGCCAGCTCCGTGGGAACTGAAGCTTTCTTT. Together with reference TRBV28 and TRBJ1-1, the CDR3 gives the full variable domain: DVKVTQSSRYLVKRTGEKVFLECVQDMDHENMFWYRQDPGLGLRLIYFSYDVKMKEKGDIPEGYSVSREKKERFSLILESASTNQTSMYLCASSVGTEAFFGQGTRLTVV.

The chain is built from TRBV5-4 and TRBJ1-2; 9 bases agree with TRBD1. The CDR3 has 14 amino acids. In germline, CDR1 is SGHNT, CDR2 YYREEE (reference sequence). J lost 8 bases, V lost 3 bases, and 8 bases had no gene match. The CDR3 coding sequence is TGTGCCAGCAGCTGGGGACAGGGAGGAGAGGGCTACACCTTC. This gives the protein CASSWGQGGEGYTF.

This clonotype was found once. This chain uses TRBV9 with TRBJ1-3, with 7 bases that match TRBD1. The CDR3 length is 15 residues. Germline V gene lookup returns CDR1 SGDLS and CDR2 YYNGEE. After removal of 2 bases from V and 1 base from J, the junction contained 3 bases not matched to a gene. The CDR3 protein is CASSVGRGSGNTIYF. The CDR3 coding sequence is TGTGCCAGCAGCGTCGGCAGGGGGTCTGGAAACACCATATATTTT.

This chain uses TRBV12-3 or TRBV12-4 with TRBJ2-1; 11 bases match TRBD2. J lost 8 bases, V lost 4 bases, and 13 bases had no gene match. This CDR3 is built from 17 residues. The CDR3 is CASSSKVAGGPRDEQFF. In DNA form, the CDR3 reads TGTGCCAGCAGTTCCAAGGTAGCGGGGGGGCCTAGGGATGAGCAGTTCTTC.

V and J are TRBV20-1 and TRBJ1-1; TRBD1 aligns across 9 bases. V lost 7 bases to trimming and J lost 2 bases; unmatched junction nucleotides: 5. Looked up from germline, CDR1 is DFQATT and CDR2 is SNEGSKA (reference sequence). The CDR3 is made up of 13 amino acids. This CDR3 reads CSVPGQGNTEAFF. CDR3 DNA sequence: TGCAGTGTACCGGGACAGGGCAACACTGAAGCTTTCTTT.

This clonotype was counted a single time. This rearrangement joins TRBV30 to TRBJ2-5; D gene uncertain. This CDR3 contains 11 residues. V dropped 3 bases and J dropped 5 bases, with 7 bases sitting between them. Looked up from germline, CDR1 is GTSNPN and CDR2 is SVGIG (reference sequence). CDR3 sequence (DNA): TGTGCCTGGAGCCTCGGGGAGACCCAGTACTTC. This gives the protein CAWSLGETQYF.

CDR3 residues: CASSSPGTSTNPLGNTIYF. The DNA of the CDR3 is TGTGCCAGCTCATCGCCCGGGACCTCAACCAACCCCCTTGGAAACACCATATATTTT. This rearrangement joins TRBV18 to TRBJ1-3; tentative D call: TRBD1 (5 bases). V lost 5 bases to trimming and J lost 3 bases, with 26 bases between them. Germline CDR1 and CDR2: KGHSH and LQKENI. CDR3 length: 19 amino acids.

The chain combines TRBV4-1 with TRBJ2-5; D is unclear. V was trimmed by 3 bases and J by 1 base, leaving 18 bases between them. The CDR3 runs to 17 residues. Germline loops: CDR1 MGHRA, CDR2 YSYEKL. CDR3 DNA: TGCGCCAGCAGCCACGCAGAACTTAGAGGCCTCCAAGAGACCCAGTACTTC. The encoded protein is CASSHAELRGLQETQYF.